The source of this TCR beta chain is a study of OX40 agonist ivuxolimab in advanced cancers. Regarding the study as a whole: At 0.1 to 3.0 mg/kg, clonal expansion of CD4+ and CD8+ blood T cells had occurred by week 6. The average count of expanded clones was higher among CD8+ T cells than among CD4+.

This clone was detected a few times. Its antigen is unidentified. Assay: immunoSEQ multiplex PCR; the TCRdb copy retains only in-frame clones and omits some. The sample records under 45,000 clones, approximately 78% being singletons. CDR3 length: 14 residues. Trimming removed 3 bases from V and 6 bases from J, with 13 bases in between. Germline V gives CDR1 SGHTA, CDR2 FQGTGA. Sequences were derived from CD4+ or CD8+ T cells sorted from blood, sampled in a trial of the OX40 agonist ivuxolimab. The origin of this receptor is an adult with an advanced solid tumor such as melanoma, head and neck, liver or kidney cancer. The chain carries TRBV7-3 and TRBJ2-3; no definite D call. CDR3 sequence reads: CASSFSKGLDTQYF. CDR3 nucleotide sequence: TGTGCCAGCAGCTTTAGTAAGGGTTTGGATACGCAGTATTTT.